This T cell receptor (beta chain) was profiled in a study of beta chain features in type 1 diabetes. Whole-study findings and limits: In all four CD4+ subsets, TCRB CDR3 length was significantly, moderately reduced in type 1 diabetes.

The CDR3 covers 16 residues. Trimming left V 2 bases short and J 0 bases short, with 14 bases between. CDR1 is SGHRS, CDR2 YFSETQ, per germline. The authors reverse transcribed all of the isolated RNA, so sequencing captured expressed TCRB transcripts. Sequencing was performed with immunoSEQ multiplex PCR; in TCRdb, only in-frame clones are kept and a portion is missing. The sample has 500,000 to 800,000 clones, roughly 12% seen once. The sample holds a few counts of this clone. The antigen remains undetermined. The sample comprised naive CD4+ T cells from blood. The chain uses TRBV5-1 and TRBJ1-1; no firm D call. This TCR was sampled from a young man with type 1 diabetes. CDR3 bases: TGCGCCAGCAGCTTTGGACGGATCCCCATGAACACTGAAGCTTTCTTT. Residues: CASSFGRIPMNTEAFF.